Sequencing of this TCR beta chain was carried out in a study of cytomegalovirus exposure and HLA in healthy donors. In the study overall: The study's early data release held roughly 91 million unique TCRs from HLA-typed donors. Study-wide results and limits: In a later analysis, TCR beta V- and J-gene trimming showed a link to a missense DCLRE1C variant.

PCR primers comprised 60 Vbeta and 13 Jbeta primers. TCRdb's table, derived via immunoSEQ multiplex PCR, lists solely in-frame clones and lacks some. The sample carries roughly 160,000 clones, almost 85% recorded once. Of note for this clone: Its antigen is unknown.

The sample consisted of PBMCs. The TCR comes from a man aged 30 to 45 in good health and CMV-seronegative.

The CDR3 loop is CASSQEVRGGHYNEQFF. CDR3 nucleotides: TGCGCCAGCAGCCAAGAGGTGCGGGGCGGTCATTACAATGAGCAGTTCTTC. The chain employs TRBV4-1 and TRBJ2-1, with D maybe TRBD2 (6 bases). CDR1 is MGHRA and CDR2 is YSYEKL in the germline V gene. V was clipped by 0 bases and J by 4 bases, with 16 bases between them. The CDR3 is 17 residues long.